The rows below give T cell receptor beta chains drawn from one sample of a study of blood T cell repertoires in COVID-19. Sequencing was performed with immunoSEQ multiplex PCR; in TCRdb, only in-frame clones are kept and a portion is missing. The data show around 200,000 clones, with over 75% seen just once and approximately 11% held by the top ten. Sequences were obtained from peripheral blood. These receptors were obtained from a human donor with active or convalescent COVID-19. The donor label of this sample is uncertain. Each CDR3 is given with its conserved first and last residue. D genes are given only for firm matches. Size is omitted from some rows. Given values are once, few, many or a class for expanded clones.

. | TRBJ1-1 | TRBV4-1 | TRBD1 | CASSQEWGQGHTEAFF | TGCGCCAGCAGCCAAGAATGGGGACAGGGGCACACTGAAGCTTTCTTT
. | TRBJ2-1 | TRBV7-3 | TRBD1 | CASSTGTGGNEQFF | TGTGCCAGCAGCACCGGGACAGGGGGGAATGAGCAGTTCTTC
. | TRBJ1-3 | TRBV3-1/TRBV3-2 | . | CASSQTRPGHQNTIYF | TGTGCCAGCAGCCAAACCCGCCCCGGTCACCAAAACACCATATATTTT
. | TRBJ2-7 | TRBV27 | TRBD1 | CASKNYGQGGYEQYF | TGTGCCAGCAAAAATTACGGACAGGGCGGCTACGAGCAGTACTTC
. | TRBJ2-2 | TRBV5-1 | TRBD1 | CASTDRAGELFF | TGCGCCAGCACAGACAGGGCCGGGGAGCTGTTTTTT
. | TRBJ2-5 | TRBV7-3 | . | CASSLSRQETQYF | TGTGCCAGCAGCTTATCGCGACAAGAGACCCAGTACTTC
few | TRBJ2-2 | TRBV27 | TRBD2 | CASSLRTSGGELFF | TGTGCCAGCAGTCTCCGGACTAGCGGCGGGGAGCTGTTTTTT
. | TRBJ2-5 | TRBV5-6 | . | CASSLKDWRGTQYF | TGTGCCAGCAGCTTGAAGGATTGGCGGGGGACCCAGTACTTC
. | TRBJ1-5 | TRBV7-2 | . | CASSLLGHNQPQHF | TGTGCCAGCAGCCTCTTGGGACATAATCAGCCCCAGCATTTT
. | TRBJ2-3 | TRBV5-1 | TRBD2 | CASSLASLAVTDTQYF | TGCGCCAGCAGCTTGGCCAGTCTAGCGGTCACAGATACGCAGTATTTT
. | TRBJ2-3 | TRBV7-2 | TRBD2 | CASSPRTSGKTSTDTQYF | TGTGCCAGCAGCCCCAGGACTAGCGGGAAAACTAGCACAGATACGCAGTATTTT
. | TRBJ1-4 | TRBV2 | . | CASSARLGDEKLFF | TGTGCCAGCAGTGCCCGGTTAGGAGATGAAAAACTGTTTTTT
. | TRBJ1-1 | TRBV27 | . | CASSFGGMTEAFF | TGTGCCAGCAGTTTCGGGGGGATGACTGAAGCTTTCTTT
. | TRBJ1-1 | TRBV6-5 | TRBD1 | CASTSGQMNTEAFF | TGTGCCAGCACCTCGGGACAGATGAACACTGAAGCTTTCTTT
. | TRBJ1-2 | TRBV6-6 | TRBD1 | CASSLGQNYGYTF | TGTGCCAGCAGCCTGGGACAGAACTATGGCTACACCTTC
. | TRBJ1-2 | TRBV6-5 | TRBD1 | CASRGTGTASYGYTF | TGTGCCAGCAGGGGTACCGGGACAGCCTCATATGGCTACACCTTC
. | TRBJ1-2 | TRBV6-5 | . | CASSHYRRQVNYGYTF | TGTGCCAGCAGTCACTACAGACGTCAGGTTAACTATGGCTACACCTTC
. | TRBJ2-1 | TRBV6-7 | TRBD2 | CATPPGGTGTSALNEQFF | TGTGCCACACCCCCGGGGGGAACCGGGACTAGCGCTCTCAATGAGCAGTTCTTC
. | TRBJ2-7 | TRBV7-2 | TRBD2 | CASTGGVASYEQYF | TGTGCCAGCACCGGGGGGGTTGCGTCCTACGAGCAGTACTTC
. | TRBJ2-2 | TRBV19 | . | CASSPWDLSNTGELFF | TGTGCCAGTAGCCCTTGGGACTTGTCGAACACCGGGGAGCTGTTTTTT
. | TRBJ1-1 | TRBV19 | . | CASSFTYTGIEAFF | TGTGCCAGTAGTTTCACATACACAGGGATTGAAGCTTTCTTT
. | TRBJ2-1 | TRBV6-5 | TRBD1 | CASSYSGQYLNEQFF | TGTGCCAGCAGTTATTCGGGACAGTATCTGAATGAGCAGTTCTTC
once | TRBJ2-7 | TRBV28 | TRBD1 | CASSLNWGQTYEQYF | TGTGCCAGCAGTCTTAACTGGGGACAGACCTACGAGCAGTACTTC
once | TRBJ2-1 | TRBV9 | TRBD2 | CASSVEAAGGGNEQFF | TGTGCCAGCAGCGTAGAGGCGGCGGGAGGGGGCAATGAGCAGTTCTTC
. | TRBJ1-2 | TRBV11-2 | TRBD1 | CASSLIRDRGFSNYGYTF | TGTGCCAGCAGCTTAATCCGGGACAGGGGCTTCTCTAACTATGGCTACACCTTC
once | TRBJ2-7 | TRBV6-5 | . | CASSYSDSNSYEQYF | TGTGCCAGCAGTTACTCGGACAGCAACTCCTACGAGCAGTACTTC
. | TRBJ2-2 | TRBV7-3 | TRBD1 | CASSPGTAAGELFF | TGTGCCAGCAGCCCCGGGACAGCCGCCGGGGAGCTGTTTTTT